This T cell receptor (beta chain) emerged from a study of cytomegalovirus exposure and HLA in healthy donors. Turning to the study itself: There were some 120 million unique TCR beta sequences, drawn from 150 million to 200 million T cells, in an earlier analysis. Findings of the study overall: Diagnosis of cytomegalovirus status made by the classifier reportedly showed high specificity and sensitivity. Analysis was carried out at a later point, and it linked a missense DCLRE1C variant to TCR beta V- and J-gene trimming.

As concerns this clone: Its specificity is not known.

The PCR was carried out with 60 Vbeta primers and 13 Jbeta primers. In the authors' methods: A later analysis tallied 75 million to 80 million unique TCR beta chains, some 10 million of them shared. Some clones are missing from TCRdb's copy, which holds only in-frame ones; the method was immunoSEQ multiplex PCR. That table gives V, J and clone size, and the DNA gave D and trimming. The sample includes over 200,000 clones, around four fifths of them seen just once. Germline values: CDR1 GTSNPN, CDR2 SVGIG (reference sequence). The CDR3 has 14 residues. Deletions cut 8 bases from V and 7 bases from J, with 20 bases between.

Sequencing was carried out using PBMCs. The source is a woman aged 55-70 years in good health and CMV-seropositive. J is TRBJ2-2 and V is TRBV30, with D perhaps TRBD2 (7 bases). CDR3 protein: CAHSQGGGVGELFF. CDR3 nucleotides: TGTGCCCATTCCCAGGGAGGGGGAGTCGGGGAGCTGTTTTTT.